The following is a TCR beta chain sequence with its context. The antigen is unknown. Together with a sample-barcoded 5' primer, a J-beta primer mix was included in a second PCR lasting roughly 6 to 12 cycles. TCRdb reprocessed the 5' RACE reads with MiXCR, giving one entry per CDR3 protein. The top ten hold around 4% of the sample, which has about 1.5 million distinct CDR3 sequences, approximately 42% seen once. Looked up from germline, CDR1 is SEHNR and CDR2 is FQNEAQ (reference sequence). The germline V and J ends were trimmed by 0 bases and 8 bases, with 13 bases remaining between them. The CDR3 is made up of 14 amino acids. This record belongs to a study of blood T cells in healthy people across ages. Study-wide results and limits: Measured against age, TCR beta diversity per million T cells decreased in a roughly linear manner. Comparison with aged donors showed that long-lived donors had more naive CD4+ cells and higher diversity.

The chain joins TRBV7-9 to TRBJ1-2; D uncertain. The source material was blood. The receptor was isolated from a woman between 18 and 29 years old in good health. The CDR3 sequence is CASSLALNGMGYTF. The CDR3 coding sequence is TGTGCCAGCAGCTTAGCCCTAAACGGGATGGGCTACACCTTC.